This TCR beta chain was captured by sequencing in a study of blood T cell repertoires in COVID-19. The CDR3 runs to 15 residues. V trimming: 0 bases; J trimming: 4 bases; junction bases outside the gene matches: 1. Per germline, CDR1 SGHAT and CDR2 FQNNGV. Patients at the Seattle site were enrolled during active infection and followed longitudinally. Original processing notes: Amplifying reference gene primers gave estimates of nucleated cell counts. Here immunoSEQ multiplex PCR was the method, and the copy in TCRdb shows in-frame clones only, minus some. The DNA was the basis for D and trimming; V, J and clone size are from that table. This repertoire shows about 310,000 clones, nearly 90% found once; its top ten account for 0.95% to 1.3%. This clone was counted between two and nine times. Other nucleotide sequences from this sample produce the same CDR3.

The receptor comes from a woman aged 40 to 55 with COVID-19, enrolled during active disease. The V gene is TRBV11-2, the J gene TRBJ2-1; 9 positions match TRBD1. What was sequenced was peripheral blood. CDR3 residues: CASSLDGTGYNEQFF. CDR3 DNA: TGTGCCAGCAGCTTAGACGGGACAGGGTACAATGAGCAGTTCTTC.